This T cell receptor beta chain was captured by sequencing in a study of Tregs in tolerant kidney transplant recipients. This CDR3 has 15 amino acids. The V gene end was trimmed by 5 bases and the J gene end by 4 bases; junction bases not matched to a gene: 8. Germline CDR1 is SGHAT and CDR2 is FQNNGV. Related graft donors supplied nonmyeloablative bone marrow transplants, and mixed chimerism was transient. Some clones are missing from TCRdb's copy, which holds only in-frame ones; the method was immunoSEQ multiplex PCR. This table has fewer than 95,000 clones, 93% appearing once. The V and J genes are TRBV11-2 and TRBJ1-2, with 9 bases aligning to TRBD1. The specimen comprised CD4+ T cells from blood (PBMCs), sampled 12 months after the transplant. This clonotype originated in a human patient who received a combined kidney and bone marrow transplant. Some T cells may be the graft donor's. As DNA, the CDR3 is TGTGCCAGCAGCCTAGGGACAGGGCAAGGCTATGGCTACACCTTC. Protein sequence: CASSLGTGQGYGYTF. Full variable domain (remainder filled in from reference TRBV11-2 and TRBJ1-2): EAGVAQSPRYKIIEKRQSVAFWCNPISGHATLYWYQQILGQGPKLLIQFQNNGVVDDSQLPKDRFSAERLKGVDSTLKIQPAKLEDSAVYLCASSLGTGQGYGYTFGSGTRLTVV.